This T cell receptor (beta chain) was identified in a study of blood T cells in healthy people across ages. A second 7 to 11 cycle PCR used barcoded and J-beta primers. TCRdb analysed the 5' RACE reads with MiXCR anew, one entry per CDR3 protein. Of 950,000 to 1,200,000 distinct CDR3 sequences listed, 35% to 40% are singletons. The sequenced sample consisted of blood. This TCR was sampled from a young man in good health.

Here the CDR3 DNA reads TGTGCCACGAGGTCGGACAATTACGTTGAGCAGTTCTTC. This codes for CATRSDNYVEQFF. The chain recombines TRBV6-5 with TRBJ2-1, with D tentatively TRBD1 (5 bases). Trimming removed 10 bases at V and 9 bases at J, with 19 bases between. Germline-derived CDR1 and CDR2 are MNHEY and SVGAGI. This CDR3 has 13 amino acids.